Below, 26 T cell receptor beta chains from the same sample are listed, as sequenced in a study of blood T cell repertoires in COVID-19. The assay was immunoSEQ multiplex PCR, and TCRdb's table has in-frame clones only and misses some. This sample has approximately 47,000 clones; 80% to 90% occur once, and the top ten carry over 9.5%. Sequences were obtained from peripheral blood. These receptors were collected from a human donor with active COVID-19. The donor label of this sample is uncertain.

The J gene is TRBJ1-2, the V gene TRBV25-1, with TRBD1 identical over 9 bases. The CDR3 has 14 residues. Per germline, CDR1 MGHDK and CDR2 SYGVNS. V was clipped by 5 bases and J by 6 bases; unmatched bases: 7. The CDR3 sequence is CASSLAGTGHGYTF. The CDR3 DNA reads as TGTGCCAGCAGTTTAGCCGGGACAGGGCATGGCTACACCTTC.

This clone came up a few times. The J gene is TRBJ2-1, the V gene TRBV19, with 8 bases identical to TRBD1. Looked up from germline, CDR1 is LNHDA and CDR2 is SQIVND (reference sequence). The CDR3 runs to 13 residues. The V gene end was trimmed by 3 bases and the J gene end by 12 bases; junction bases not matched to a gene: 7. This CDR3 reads CASSINRGSGQFF. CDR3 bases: TGTGCCAGTAGTATTAACAGGGGGTCGGGGCAGTTCTTC.

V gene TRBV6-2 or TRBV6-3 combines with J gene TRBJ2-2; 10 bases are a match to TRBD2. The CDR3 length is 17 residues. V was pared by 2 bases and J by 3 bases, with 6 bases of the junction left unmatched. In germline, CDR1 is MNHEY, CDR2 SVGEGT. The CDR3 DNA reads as TGTGCCAGCAGTTACGGCAGCGGGAGGGCCTACACCGGGGAGCTGTTTTTT. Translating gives CASSYGSGRAYTGELFF.

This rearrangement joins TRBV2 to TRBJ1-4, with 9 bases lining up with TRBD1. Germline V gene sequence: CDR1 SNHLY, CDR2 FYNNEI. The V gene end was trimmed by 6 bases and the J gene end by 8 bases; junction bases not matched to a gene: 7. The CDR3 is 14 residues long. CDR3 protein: CASRAGTGPEKLFF. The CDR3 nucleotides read TGTGCCAGCAGGGCGGGGACAGGGCCCGAAAAACTGTTTTTT.

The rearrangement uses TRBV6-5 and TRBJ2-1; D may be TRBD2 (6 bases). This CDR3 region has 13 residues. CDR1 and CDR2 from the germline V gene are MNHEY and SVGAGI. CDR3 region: CASRELSYNEQFF. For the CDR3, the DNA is TGTGCTTCTCGGGAGTTATCCTACAATGAGCAGTTCTTC.

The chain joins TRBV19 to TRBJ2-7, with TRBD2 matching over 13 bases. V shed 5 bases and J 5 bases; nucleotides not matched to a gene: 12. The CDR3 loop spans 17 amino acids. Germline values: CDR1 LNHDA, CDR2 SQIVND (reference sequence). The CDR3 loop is CASSERARTSGSHEQYF. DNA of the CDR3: TGTGCCAGTAGTGAGAGAGCCCGGACTAGCGGGAGTCACGAGCAGTACTTC.

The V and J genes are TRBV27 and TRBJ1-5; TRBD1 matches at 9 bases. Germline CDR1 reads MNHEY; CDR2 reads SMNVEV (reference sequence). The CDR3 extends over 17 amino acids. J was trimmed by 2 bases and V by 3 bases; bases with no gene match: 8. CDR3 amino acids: CASSFYGTGKGNQPQHF. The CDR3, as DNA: TGTGCCAGCAGTTTCTACGGGACAGGGAAAGGCAATCAGCCCCAGCATTTT.

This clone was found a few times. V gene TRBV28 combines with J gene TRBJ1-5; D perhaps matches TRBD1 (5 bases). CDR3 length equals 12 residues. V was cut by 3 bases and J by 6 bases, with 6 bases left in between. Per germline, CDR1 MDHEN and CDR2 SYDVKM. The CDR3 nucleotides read TGTGCCAGCAGTTTGGACACTCAGCCCCAGCATTTT. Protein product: CASSLDTQPQHF.

The CDR3 sequence is CAWRGDGTGELFF. For the CDR3, the DNA is TGTGCCTGGAGAGGAGATGGTACCGGGGAGCTGTTTTTT. The chain couples TRBV30 to TRBJ2-2; no definite D call. V lost 3 bases and J lost 5, with 10 bases in between. Germline V gene sequence: CDR1 GTSNPN, CDR2 SVGIG (reference sequence). The CDR3 covers 13 residues. Using reference TRBV30 and TRBJ2-2 for the parts outside the CDR3, the full variable domain is SQTIHQWPATLVQPVGSPLSLECTVEGTSNPNLYWYRQAAGRGLQLLFYSVGIGQISSEVPQNLSASRPQDRQFILSSKKLLLSDSGFYLCAWRGDGTGELFFGEGSRLTVL.

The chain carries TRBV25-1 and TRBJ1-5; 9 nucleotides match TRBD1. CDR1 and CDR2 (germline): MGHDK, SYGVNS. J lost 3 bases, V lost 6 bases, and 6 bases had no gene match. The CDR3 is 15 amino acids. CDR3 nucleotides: TGTGCCAGCAGCGAAACAGGGGGCAACAATCAGCCCCAGCATTTT. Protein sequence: CASSETGGNNQPQHF. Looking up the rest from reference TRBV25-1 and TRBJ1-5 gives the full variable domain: EADIYQTPRYLVIGTGKKITLECSQTMGHDKMYWYQQDPGMELHLIHYSYGVNSTEKGDLSSESTVSRIRTEHFPLTLESARPSHTSQYLCASSETGGNNQPQHFGDGTRLSIL.

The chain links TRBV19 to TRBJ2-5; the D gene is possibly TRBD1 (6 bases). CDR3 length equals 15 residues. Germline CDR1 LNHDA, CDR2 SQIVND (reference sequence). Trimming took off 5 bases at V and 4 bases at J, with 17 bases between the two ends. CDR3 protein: CASSSGTRTTETQYF. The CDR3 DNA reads TGTGCCAGTAGTTCGGGGACACGAACCACAGAGACCCAGTACTTC.

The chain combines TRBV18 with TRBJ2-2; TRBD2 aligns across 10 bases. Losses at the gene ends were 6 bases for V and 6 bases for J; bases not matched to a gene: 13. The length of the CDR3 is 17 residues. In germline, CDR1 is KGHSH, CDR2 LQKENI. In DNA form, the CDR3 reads TGTGCCAGCTCCCCTAACGGACTAGCGGCTAGTCCCGGGGAGCTGTTTTTT. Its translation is CASSPNGLAASPGELFF.

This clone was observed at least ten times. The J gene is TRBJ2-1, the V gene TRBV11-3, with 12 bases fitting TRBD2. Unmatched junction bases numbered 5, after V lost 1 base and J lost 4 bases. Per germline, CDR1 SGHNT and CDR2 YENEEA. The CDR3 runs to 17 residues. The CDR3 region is CASSLAPTSGGYNEQFF. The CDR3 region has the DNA TGTGCCAGCAGCTTAGCTCCGACTAGCGGGGGATACAATGAGCAGTTCTTC.

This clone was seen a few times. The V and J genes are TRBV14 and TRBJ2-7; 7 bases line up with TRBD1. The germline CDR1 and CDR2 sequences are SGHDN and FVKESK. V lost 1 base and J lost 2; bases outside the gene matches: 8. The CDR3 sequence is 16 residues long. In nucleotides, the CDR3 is TGTGCCAGCAGCCAAGTGAACAGGGGTCACGCCTACGAGCAGTACTTC. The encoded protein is CASSQVNRGHAYEQYF.

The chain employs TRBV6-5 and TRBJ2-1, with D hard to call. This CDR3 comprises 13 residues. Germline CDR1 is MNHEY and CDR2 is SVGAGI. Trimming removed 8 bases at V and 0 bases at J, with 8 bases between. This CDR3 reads CASQFSSYNEQFF. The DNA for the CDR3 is TGTGCCAGCCAGTTCAGCTCCTACAATGAGCAGTTCTTC.

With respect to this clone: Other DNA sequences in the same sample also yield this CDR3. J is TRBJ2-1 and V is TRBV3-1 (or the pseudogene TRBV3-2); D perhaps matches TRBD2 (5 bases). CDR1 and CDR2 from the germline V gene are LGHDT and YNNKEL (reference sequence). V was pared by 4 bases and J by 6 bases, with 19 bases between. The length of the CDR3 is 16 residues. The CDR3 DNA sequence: TGTGCCAGCAGCCTTCGCGGACTGCGACTTGGCAATGAGCAGTTCTTC. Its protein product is CASSLRGLRLGNEQFF.

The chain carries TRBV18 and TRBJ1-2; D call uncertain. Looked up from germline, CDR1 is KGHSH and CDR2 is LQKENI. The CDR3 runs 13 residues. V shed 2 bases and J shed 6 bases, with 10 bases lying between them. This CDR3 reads CASSPGRGDGYTF. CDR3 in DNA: TGTGCCAGCTCACCAGGCCGAGGAGATGGCTACACCTTC.

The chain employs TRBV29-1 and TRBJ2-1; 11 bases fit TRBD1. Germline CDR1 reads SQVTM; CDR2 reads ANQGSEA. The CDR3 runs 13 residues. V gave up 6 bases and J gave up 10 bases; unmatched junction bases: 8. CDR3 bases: TGCAGCGTCCGGGACAGGGGGACGGAAGAGCAGTTCTTC. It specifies CSVRDRGTEEQFF.

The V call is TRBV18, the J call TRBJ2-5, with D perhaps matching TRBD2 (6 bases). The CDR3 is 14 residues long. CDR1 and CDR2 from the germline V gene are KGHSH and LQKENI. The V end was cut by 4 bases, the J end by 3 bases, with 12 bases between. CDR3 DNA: TGTGCCAGCTCACTCCTTGGCGGGGAAGAGACCCAGTACTTC. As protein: CASSLLGGEETQYF.

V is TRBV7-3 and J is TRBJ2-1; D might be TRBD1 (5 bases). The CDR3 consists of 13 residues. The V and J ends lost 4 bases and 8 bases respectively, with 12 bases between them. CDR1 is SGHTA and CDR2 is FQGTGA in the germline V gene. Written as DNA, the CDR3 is TGTGCCAGCAGCTCCAGGGATGCGTATGAGCAGTTCTTC. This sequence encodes CASSSRDAYEQFF.

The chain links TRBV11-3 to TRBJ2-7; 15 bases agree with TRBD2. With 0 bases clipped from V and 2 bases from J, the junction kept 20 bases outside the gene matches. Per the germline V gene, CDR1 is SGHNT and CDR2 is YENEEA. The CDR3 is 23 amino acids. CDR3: CASSLDLAGVRPGLAGGPYEQYF. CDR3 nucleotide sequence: TGTGCCAGCAGCTTAGATCTCGCAGGGGTCAGACCGGGACTAGCGGGAGGTCCCTACGAGCAGTACTTC. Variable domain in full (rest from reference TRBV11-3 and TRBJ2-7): EAGVVQSPRYKIIEKKQPVAFWCNPISGHNTLYWYLQNLGQGPELLIRYENEEAVDDSQLPKDRFSAERLKGVDSTLKIQPAELGDSAVYLCASSLDLAGVRPGLAGGPYEQYFGPGTRLTVT.

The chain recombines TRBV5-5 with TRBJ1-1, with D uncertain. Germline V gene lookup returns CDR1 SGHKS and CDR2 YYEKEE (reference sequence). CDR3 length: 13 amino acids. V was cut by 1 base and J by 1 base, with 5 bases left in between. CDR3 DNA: TGTGCCAGCAGCTTGTTCGGGAACACTGAAGCTTTCTTT. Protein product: CASSLFGNTEAFF.

DNA for the CDR3: TGCGCCAGCGGTCTAAAGGAGGGCAGGAAGAACACTGAAGCTTTCTTT. It specifies CASGLKEGRKNTEAFF. V gene TRBV5-1 combines with J gene TRBJ1-1; D ambiguous. Trimming took 7 bases from V and 1 from J, leaving 20 bases between them. The V gene's germline CDR1 is SGHRS and CDR2 YFSETQ. The CDR3 spans 16 residues.

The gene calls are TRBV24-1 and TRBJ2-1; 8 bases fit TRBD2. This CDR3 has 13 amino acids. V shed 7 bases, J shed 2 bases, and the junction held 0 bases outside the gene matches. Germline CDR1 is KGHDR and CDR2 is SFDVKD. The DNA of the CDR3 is TGTGCCACCAGCGGGGGGGCCTACAATGAGCAGTTCTTC. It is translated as CATSGGAYNEQFF.

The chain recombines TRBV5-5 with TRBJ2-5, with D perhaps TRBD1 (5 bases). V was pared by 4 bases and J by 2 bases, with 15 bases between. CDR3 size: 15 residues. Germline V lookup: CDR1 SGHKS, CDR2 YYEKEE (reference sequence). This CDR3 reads CASSARQILQETQYF. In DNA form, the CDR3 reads TGTGCCAGCAGCGCGAGACAGATTCTGCAAGAGACCCAGTACTTC.

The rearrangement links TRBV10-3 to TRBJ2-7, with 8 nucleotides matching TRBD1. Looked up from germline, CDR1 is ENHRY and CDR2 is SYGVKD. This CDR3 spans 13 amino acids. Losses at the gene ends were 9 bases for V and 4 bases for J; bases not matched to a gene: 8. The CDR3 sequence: CAIGRGHLYEQYF. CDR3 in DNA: TGTGCCATAGGCAGGGGGCATTTGTACGAGCAGTACTTC.